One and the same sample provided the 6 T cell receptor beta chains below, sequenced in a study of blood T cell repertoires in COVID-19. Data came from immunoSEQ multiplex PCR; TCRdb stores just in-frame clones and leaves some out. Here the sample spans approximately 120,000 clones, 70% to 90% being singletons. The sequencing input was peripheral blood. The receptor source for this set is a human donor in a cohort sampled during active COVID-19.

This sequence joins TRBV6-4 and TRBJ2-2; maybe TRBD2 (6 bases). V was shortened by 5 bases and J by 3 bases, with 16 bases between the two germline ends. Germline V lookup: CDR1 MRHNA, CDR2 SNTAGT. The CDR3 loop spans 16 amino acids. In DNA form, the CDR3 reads TGTGCCAGCAGTCCCTACGGGAGCGCCGACACCGGGGAGCTGTTTTTT. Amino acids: CASSPYGSADTGELFF.

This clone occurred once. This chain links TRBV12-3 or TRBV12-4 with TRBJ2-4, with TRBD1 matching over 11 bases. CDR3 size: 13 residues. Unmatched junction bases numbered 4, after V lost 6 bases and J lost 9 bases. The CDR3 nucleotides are TGTGCCAGCAGATGGACAGGGGGCGGCATTCAGTACTTC. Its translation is CASRWTGGGIQYF.

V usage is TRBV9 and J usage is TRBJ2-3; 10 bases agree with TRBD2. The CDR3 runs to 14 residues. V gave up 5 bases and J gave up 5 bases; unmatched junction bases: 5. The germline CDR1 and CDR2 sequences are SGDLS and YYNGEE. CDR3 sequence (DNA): TGTGCCAGCAGAGCCAGCGGGAGGGGAGATACGCAGTATTTT. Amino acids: CASRASGRGDTQYF.

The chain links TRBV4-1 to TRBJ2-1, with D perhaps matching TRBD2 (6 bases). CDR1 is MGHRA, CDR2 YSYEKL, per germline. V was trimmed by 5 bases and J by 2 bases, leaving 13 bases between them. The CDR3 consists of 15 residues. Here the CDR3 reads CASSTLGGTYNEQFF. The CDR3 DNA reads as TGCGCCAGCAGCACCCTTGGCGGGACCTACAATGAGCAGTTCTTC.

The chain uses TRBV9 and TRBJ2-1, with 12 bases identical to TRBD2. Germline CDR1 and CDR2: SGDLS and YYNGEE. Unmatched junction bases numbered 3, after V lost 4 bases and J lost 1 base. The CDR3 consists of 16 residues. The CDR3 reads CASSPLAGGSYNEQFF. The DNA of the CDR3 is TGTGCCAGCAGCCCACTAGCGGGGGGATCCTACAATGAGCAGTTCTTC.

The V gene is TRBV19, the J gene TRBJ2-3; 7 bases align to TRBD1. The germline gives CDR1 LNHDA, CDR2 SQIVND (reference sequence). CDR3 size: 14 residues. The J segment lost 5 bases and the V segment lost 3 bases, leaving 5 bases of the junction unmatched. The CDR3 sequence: CASSMQGELDTQYF. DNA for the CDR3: TGTGCCAGTAGTATGCAGGGGGAGTTAGATACGCAGTATTTT. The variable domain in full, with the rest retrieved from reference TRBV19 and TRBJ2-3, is DGGITQSPKYLFRKEGQNVTLSCEQNLNHDAMYWYRQDPGQGLRLIYYSQIVNDFQKGDIAEGYSVSREKKESFPLTVTSAQKNPTAFYLCASSMQGELDTQYFGPGTRLTVL.